Presented here are 17 T cell receptor beta chains from one specimen sequenced in a study of Graves' ophthalmopathy and Graves' hyperthyroidism. Transcripts of RNA were the source for amplifying TCR beta CDR3 regions. Investigators did first-round RT-PCR with HTBI primers, then second-round multiplex PCR. TCRdb reprocessed the multiplex PCR reads with MiXCR, giving one entry per CDR3 protein. The table includes around 470,000 distinct CDR3 sequences, about an eighth detected once. Sequenced material: blood. These receptors were collected from a woman between 25 and 40 years old with Graves' ophthalmopathy.

Ten or more counts support this clonotype. This rearrangement joins TRBV2 to TRBJ2-5; D possibly corresponds to TRBD1 (6 bases). CDR3 length equals 14 residues. Germline CDR1 SNHLY, CDR2 FYNNEI. V was cut by 6 bases and J by 1 base, with 12 bases left in between. The CDR3 here is CASSEDRSQETQYF. Here the CDR3 DNA reads TGTGCCAGCAGCGAGGACAGAAGCCAAGAGACCCAGTACTTC.

The chain recombines TRBV6-5 with TRBJ1-6, with 12 bases identical to TRBD1. This CDR3 is built from 19 residues. Germline V gene data show CDR1 as MNHEY and CDR2 as SVGAGI. J was trimmed by 7 bases and V by 0 bases; bases with no gene match: 10. CDR3 bases: TGTGCCAGCAGTTACTCGAGGGGGACAGGGGGCCCCCGCAATTCACCCCTCCACTTT. Encoded protein: CASSYSRGTGGPRNSPLHF.

This clonotype was picked up many times. The chain employs TRBV20-1 and TRBJ1-5, with 8 bases fitting TRBD1. CDR3 length equals 15 residues. Trimming cost V 5 bases and J 8 bases; bases outside gene matches: 14. The V gene's germline CDR1 is DFQATT and CDR2 SNEGSKA (reference sequence). Here the CDR3 reads CSALGQGQGSEPQHF. CDR3 coding DNA: TGCAGTGCTCTGGGACAAGGACAGGGTTCCGAGCCCCAGCATTTT.

Many counts were recorded for this clonotype. The V and J genes are TRBV28 and TRBJ1-2, with D maybe TRBD1 (5 bases). CDR1 MDHEN and CDR2 SYDVKM come from the germline V gene. The CDR3 contains 12 residues. With 7 bases removed from V and 12 bases from J, the gap between germline ends came to 18 bases. DNA for the CDR3: TGTGCCAGCACTCTGTCGGGGGGACGGGACACCTTC. Its translation: CASTLSGGRDTF.

This clonotype was counted between two and nine times. The chain couples TRBV20-1 to TRBJ2-7; D is perhaps TRBD2 (6 bases). CDR1 and CDR2 from the germline V gene are DFQATT and SNEGSKA (reference sequence). CDR3 length equals 11 residues. V lost 7 bases and J lost 6, with 13 bases in between. CDR3 sequence reads: CSVSGGREQYF. The CDR3 bases are TGCAGTGTCAGCGGAGGGCGCGAGCAGTACTTC.

V is TRBV2 and J is TRBJ2-7; D is unresolved. Germline V gives CDR1 SNHLY, CDR2 FYNNEI. Trimming took off 6 bases at V and 6 bases at J, with 12 bases between the two ends. The CDR3 has 12 residues. In nucleotides, the CDR3 is TGTGCCAGCAGAGCACAGTGGCCCGAGCAGTACTTC. Protein product: CASRAQWPEQYF.

The table lists this clonotype with many counts. The chain couples TRBV6-2 or TRBV6-3 to TRBJ2-6; TRBD1 matches 7 bases. With 3 bases clipped from V and 0 bases from J, the junction kept 11 bases outside the gene matches. The CDR3 loop spans 19 amino acids. Germline CDR1 MNHEY, CDR2 SVGEGT. The CDR3 region is CASSYPHGTASSGANVLTF. CDR3 DNA: TGTGCCAGCAGTTATCCTCATGGGACAGCGAGCTCTGGGGCCAACGTCCTGACTTTC.

The table lists this clonotype with many counts. CDR3 region: CASSQRGNTEAFF. The DNA for the CDR3 is TGCGCCAGCAGCCAACGAGGGAACACTGAAGCTTTCTTT. The chain carries TRBV4-1 and TRBJ1-1, with no clear D. Per germline, CDR1 MGHRA and CDR2 YSYEKL. Trimming removed 2 bases from V and 1 base from J, with 5 bases in between. The CDR3 has 13 residues.

This clonotype showed up just a few times. V and J are TRBV2 and TRBJ2-2; 9 bases fit TRBD2. Trimming removed 8 bases from V and 0 bases from J; junction bases left unmatched: 1. Germline V gene lookup returns CDR1 SNHLY and CDR2 FYNNEI. The CDR3 is made up of 14 amino acids. Written as DNA, the CDR3 is TGTGCCAGCCAGCGGGGGGCGAACACCGGGGAGCTGTTTTTT. Translated, it gives CASQRGANTGELFF.

This clonotype was counted many times. The chain joins TRBV24-1 to TRBJ2-7; 11 nucleotides align to TRBD2. CDR3 size: 19 residues. Germline V gene sequence: CDR1 KGHDR, CDR2 SFDVKD. With 5 bases clipped from V and 3 bases from J, the junction kept 17 bases outside the gene matches. CDR3 protein: CATSGPSAASGRTLYEQYF. CDR3 coding DNA: TGTGCCACCAGTGGACCCTCGGCGGCTAGCGGGAGGACCCTCTACGAGCAGTACTTC.

Many counts were recorded for this clonotype. The chain has TRBV19 and TRBJ1-5; no clear D gene. There are 14 residues in the CDR3. Trimming removed 5 bases from V and 6 bases from J, with 14 bases in between. CDR1 and CDR2 from the germline V gene are LNHDA and SQIVND (reference sequence). The CDR3 spells CASSPGPPSQPQHF. The CDR3 DNA reads as TGTGCCAGTAGTCCAGGACCCCCGAGTCAGCCCCAGCATTTT. Full variable domain (missing parts from reference TRBV19 and TRBJ1-5): DGGITQSPKYLFRKEGQNVTLSCEQNLNHDAMYWYRQDPGQGLRLIYYSQIVNDFQKGDIAEGYSVSREKKESFPLTVTSAQKNPTAFYLCASSPGPPSQPQHFGDGTRLSIL.

As concerns this clonotype: A read error is possible here, since a much larger clone lies one base away. This sequence joins TRBV3-1 and TRBJ2-5, with 7 positions matching TRBD2. V dropped 1 base and J dropped 5; count of bases not matched to a gene: 10. This CDR3 contains 16 residues. Germline V gene lookup returns CDR1 LGHDT and CDR2 YNNKEL (reference sequence). The CDR3 is CASSQGIGGSGETQYF. CDR3 nucleotide sequence: TGTGCCAGCAGCCAAGGCATTGGCGGGAGTGGGGAGACCCAGTACTTC.

This clonotype came up many times. J is TRBJ2-7 and V is TRBV9, with TRBD1 as a possible D gene (6 bases). Germline-derived CDR1 and CDR2 are SGDLS and YYNGEE. V was trimmed by 0 bases and J by 8 bases, leaving 24 bases between them. The CDR3 is 17 amino acids. The CDR3 protein is CASSVDGVGTPFDKQYF. In nucleotides, the CDR3 is TGTGCCAGCAGCGTAGATGGAGTCGGGACACCTTTTGACAAGCAGTACTTC.

A note on this clonotype: The junction shows a germline mismatch at one end, possibly a read error. The chain recombines TRBV30 with TRBJ2-4, with D unresolved. CDR3 length: 14 amino acids. Germline CDR1 reads GTSNPN; CDR2 reads SVGIG (reference sequence). The chain's CDR3 is CVWVGSLAKNIQYF. The CDR3 region has the DNA TGTGTCTGGGTAGGCAGTTTAGCCAAAAACATTCAGTACTTC.

This clonotype was found many times. The J gene is TRBJ1-1, the V gene TRBV6-5; no clear D gene. CDR1 and CDR2 (germline): MNHEY, SVGAGI. The CDR3 runs to 14 residues. The V gene lost 2 bases and the J gene lost 4 bases, with 11 bases spanning the gap. The CDR3 DNA reads as TGTGCCAGCAGTTACGGTATCGGCCCCACTGAAGCTTTCTTT. Amino acids: CASSYGIGPTEAFF.

This clonotype was recorded many times. The V gene is TRBV28, the J gene TRBJ1-5; D perhaps matches TRBD1 (6 bases). From germline, CDR1 is MDHEN and CDR2 SYDVKM. The V and J ends lost 5 bases and 0 bases respectively, with 14 bases between them. The CDR3 is 16 amino acids. The CDR3 bases are TGTGCCAGCAGTGACCGGGGGCTCGATAGCAATCAGCCCCAGCATTTT. Amino acids: CASSDRGLDSNQPQHF.

The sample holds many counts of this clonotype. V usage is TRBV12-3 or TRBV12-4 and J usage is TRBJ1-6; 10 positions match TRBD1. The CDR3 runs to 18 residues. J was trimmed by 3 bases and V by 3 bases; bases with no gene match: 8. The CDR3 protein is CASSFSTGQGFYNSPLHF. Here the CDR3 DNA reads TGTGCCAGCAGTTTCTCCACGGGACAGGGGTTCTATAATTCACCCCTCCACTTT.